A single sample gave rise to the 30 T cell receptor beta chains below, sequenced in a study of CD8 T cells in ankylosing spondylitis (dated by TCRdb to the late 2010s). Libraries were prepared through 5' RACE. Sequencing was carried out with an Illumina HiSeq 2500. TCRdb reprocessing: public reads trimmed at Q25 with fastp, clones called with MiXCR, in-frame beta chains kept. Duplicate CDR3 protein sequences are folded into a single record with the most common DNA and genes. In this sample the table shows some 220,000 distinct CDR3 sequences, approximately 10% of which occur a single time. The ten most abundant clones make up 2.6% of the sample. The sequenced material came from blood, either unsorted or a sorted T cell fraction (not recorded which). These receptors originate from a male donor with ankylosing spondylitis or in good health (not recorded which).

The rearrangement uses TRBV9 and TRBJ1-2; D is uncertain. Between the trimmed V and J ends, which lost 0 bases and 2 bases, there was a span of 8 bases. Germline CDR1 reads SGDLS; CDR2 reads YYNGEE. The CDR3 extends over 14 amino acids. The CDR3 bases are TGTGCCAGCAGCGTAGGGGCACCCAACTATGGCTACACCTTC. This codes for CASSVGAPNYGYTF.

This clonotype showed up many times. The chain couples TRBV12-3 or TRBV12-4 to TRBJ1-1; D call uncertain. Trimming shortened V by 5 bases and J by 0 bases, and 19 bases separated the two germline ends. The CDR3 is 17 residues long. The CDR3 bases are TGTGCCAGCAGTACACTTTTTGAGGATACCATGAACACTGAAGCTTTCTTT. Translated, it gives CASSTLFEDTMNTEAFF.

This clonotype was counted a few times. The V call is TRBV11-2, the J call TRBJ2-3; 7 bases align to TRBD1. With V trimmed by 4 bases and J by 4 bases, 11 bases remained unmatched. The germline CDR1 and CDR2 sequences are SGHAT and FQNNGV. The CDR3 extends over 16 amino acids. The CDR3 spells CASSSRPQGESDTQYF. Written as DNA, the CDR3 is TGTGCCAGCAGCTCCAGACCCCAGGGGGAATCAGATACGCAGTATTTT.

This clonotype has ten or more counts. The V call is TRBV10-2, the J call TRBJ1-2; D is possibly TRBD1 (5 bases). V was shortened by 4 bases and J by 8 bases, with 14 bases between the two germline ends. Germline V lookup: CDR1 WSHSY, CDR2 SAAADI. The CDR3 spans 13 residues. The CDR3 loop is CASSGSGASGYTF. The CDR3 nucleotides are TGCGCCAGCAGTGGGTCTGGGGCGAGCGGCTACACCTTC.

This clonotype has a handful of counts. The V and J genes are TRBV7-2 and TRBJ2-3; a weak D match, TRBD1 (5 bases). The germline V gene encodes CDR1 SGHTA and CDR2 FQGNSA. Trimming took off 3 bases at V and 3 bases at J, with 7 bases between the two ends. This CDR3 has 13 residues. The CDR3 nucleotides are TGTGCCAGCAGCTTCAGGGAAACAGATACGCAGTATTTT. Translated: CASSFRETDTQYF.

J is TRBJ2-7 and V is TRBV7-9; 7 nucleotides agree with TRBD2. Trimming at V came to 7 bases and at J to 5 bases, leaving 11 bases not matched to a gene. Germline V gene lookup returns CDR1 SEHNR and CDR2 FQNEAQ (reference sequence). The CDR3 contains 14 residues. CDR3 in DNA: TGTGCCAGCACTCAAGGGAGGGTTAGCGACGAGCAGTACTTC. As protein: CASTQGRVSDEQYF.

This clonotype was counted between two and nine times. The chain couples TRBV12-3 or TRBV12-4 to TRBJ2-1, with 7 bases fitting TRBD1. There are 15 residues in the CDR3. Germline trimming cut 6 bases from V and 0 bases from J; bases unmatched to any gene: 5. CDR3 nucleotide sequence: TGTGCCAGCAGGACGACAGGGAACTCCTACAATGAGCAGTTCTTC. It codes for CASRTTGNSYNEQFF.

This clonotype was recorded at least ten times. This chain connects TRBV20-1 to TRBJ1-2, with 11 bases identical to TRBD1. This CDR3 is 15 amino acids long. The germline V gene has CDR1 DFQATT and CDR2 SNEGSKA (reference sequence). With V trimmed by 6 bases and J by 7 bases, 13 bases remained unmatched. CDR3 amino acids: CSAARTGGAEGGYTF. CDR3 in DNA: TGCAGTGCCGCGAGGACAGGGGGCGCAGAAGGTGGCTACACCTTC.

This clonotype was observed at least ten times. V and J are TRBV29-1 and TRBJ1-2; the D is unclear. Germline lookup yields CDR1 SQVTM and CDR2 ANQGSEA. This CDR3 has 13 amino acids. Trimming removed 6 bases from V and 4 bases from J, with 15 bases in between. The CDR3 nucleotides read TGCAGCGTCTGGTACGACGGATCCTATGGCTACACCTTC. Its translation: CSVWYDGSYGYTF.

The J gene is TRBJ1-1, the V gene TRBV30; D is uncertain. Trimming left V 3 bases short and J 2 bases short, with 16 bases between. Looked up from germline, CDR1 is GTSNPN and CDR2 is SVGIG (reference sequence). The CDR3 runs 15 residues. The CDR3 sequence: CAWRTGLNINTEAFF. The DNA of the CDR3 is TGTGCCTGGAGAACGGGCCTGAACATAAACACTGAAGCTTTCTTT.

This clonotype showed up many times. The V call is TRBV5-1, the J call TRBJ2-7, with 9 bases lining up with TRBD1. CDR3 length: 15 residues. The germline CDR1 and CDR2 sequences are SGHRS and YFSETQ. The J segment lost 3 bases and the V segment lost 1 base, leaving 5 bases of the junction unmatched. The CDR3: CASSLRLGQGYEQYF. Here the CDR3 DNA reads TGCGCCAGCAGCTTGCGCTTGGGACAGGGCTACGAGCAGTACTTC. Drawing the rest from reference TRBV5-1 and TRBJ2-7, the complete variable domain is KAGVTQTPRYLIKTRGQQVTLSCSPISGHRSVSWYQQTPGQGLQFLFEYFSETQRNKGNFPGRFSGRQFSNSRSEMNVSTLELGDSALYLCASSLRLGQGYEQYFGPGTRLTVT.

This clonotype showed up many times. V is TRBV20-1 and J is TRBJ1-2; 10 bases map to TRBD1. The germline V gene encodes CDR1 DFQATT and CDR2 SNEGSKA (reference sequence). This CDR3 has 16 residues. V lost 4 bases, J lost 8 bases, and 16 bases stayed unmatched. CDR3 sequence: CSANDGTGARGYGYTF. CDR3 DNA sequence: TGCAGTGCTAACGATGGGACAGGGGCTCGAGGATACGGCTACACCTTC.

V gene TRBV7-9 combines with J gene TRBJ2-5; D is ambiguous. Per the germline V gene, CDR1 is SEHNR and CDR2 is FQNEAQ (reference sequence). This CDR3 has 15 amino acids. Deletions cut 1 base from V and 2 bases from J, with 11 bases between. The CDR3 spells CASSLDTGLQETQYF. The CDR3, as DNA: TGTGCCAGCAGCTTAGATACCGGCTTACAAGAGACCCAGTACTTC.

This clonotype was seen at least ten times. This rearrangement joins TRBV5-1 to TRBJ2-3, with 8 nucleotides matching TRBD2. The CDR3 extends over 16 amino acids. Germline V gene data show CDR1 as SGHRS and CDR2 as YFSETQ. Trimming took 4 bases from V and 1 from J; bases not matched to a gene: 8. The CDR3 DNA is TGCGCCAGCAGCCCCCGAGCGGGAGACGGCACAGATACGCAGTATTTT. Protein: CASSPRAGDGTDTQYF.

This clonotype was found many times. The rearrangement uses TRBV28 and TRBJ2-1, with 7 bases identical to TRBD2. Germline trimming cut 4 bases from V and 1 base from J; bases unmatched to any gene: 10. The germline CDR1 and CDR2 sequences are MDHEN and SYDVKM. The CDR3 totals 17 residues. This chain's CDR3 is CASSSLLAGASYNEQFF. The CDR3 nucleotides read TGTGCCAGCAGTTCCCTACTCGCGGGAGCTTCCTACAATGAGCAGTTCTTC.

This clonotype was seen at least ten times. The V gene is TRBV5-1, the J gene TRBJ2-2; TRBD1 aligns across 12 bases. Unmatched junction bases numbered 7, after V lost 0 bases and J lost 1 base. This CDR3 is built from 19 residues. Germline-derived CDR1 and CDR2 are SGHRS and YFSETQ. The CDR3 region has the DNA TGCGCCAGCAGCTTGGTCTCCGGGACAGGGGGCGTGAACACCGGGGAGCTGTTTTTT. Encoded protein: CASSLVSGTGGVNTGELFF. Based on the CDR3 plus reference TRBV5-1 and TRBJ2-2, the full variable domain is KAGVTQTPRYLIKTRGQQVTLSCSPISGHRSVSWYQQTPGQGLQFLFEYFSETQRNKGNFPGRFSGRQFSNSRSEMNVSTLELGDSALYLCASSLVSGTGGVNTGELFFGEGSRLTVL.

This chain connects TRBV4-2 to TRBJ2-1; 8 bases map to TRBD2. This CDR3 is built from 14 residues. In germline, CDR1 is LGHNA, CDR2 YNFKEQ. The ends lost 6 bases at V and 7 bases at J; junction bases unmatched: 8. The CDR3 sequence: CASSQTSVGNEQFF. Written as DNA, the CDR3 is TGTGCCAGCAGTCAGACTAGCGTGGGAAATGAGCAGTTCTTC.

This clonotype appeared many times. V gene TRBV4-1 combines with J gene TRBJ2-1; weak D call: TRBD2 (5 bases). Trimming removed 1 base from V and 3 bases from J, with 13 bases in between. Germline lookup yields CDR1 MGHRA and CDR2 YSYEKL. There are 16 residues in the CDR3. The CDR3 DNA reads as TGCGCCAGCAGCCAAGGGGTGGAGGCTTTCTACAATGAGCAGTTCTTC. Its translation: CASSQGVEAFYNEQFF.

This clonotype was counted many times. This chain links TRBV5-1 with TRBJ2-7; 13 nucleotides match TRBD2. J gave up 11 bases and V 0 bases, and 8 bases lay outside the gene matches. Germline values: CDR1 SGHRS, CDR2 YFSETQ. This CDR3 has 15 amino acids. This chain's CDR3 is CASSLVSGTSGIEYF. Here the CDR3 DNA reads TGCGCCAGCAGCTTGGTTAGCGGGACTAGCGGGATAGAGTACTTC. Full variable domain (remainder filled in from reference TRBV5-1 and TRBJ2-7): KAGVTQTPRYLIKTRGQQVTLSCSPISGHRSVSWYQQTPGQGLQFLFEYFSETQRNKGNFPGRFSGRQFSNSRSEMNVSTLELGDSALYLCASSLVSGTSGIEYFGPGTRLTVT.

This clonotype was observed at least ten times. CDR3 DNA: TGTGCCAGCAGCTGGCTGACTAGCGGACCCTACAATGAGCAGTTCTTC. This translates into CASSWLTSGPYNEQFF. V usage is TRBV5-6 and J usage is TRBJ2-1, with 9 positions matching TRBD2. The CDR3 loop spans 16 amino acids. In germline, CDR1 is SGHDT, CDR2 YYEEEE. Germline trimming cut 3 bases from V and 2 bases from J; bases unmatched to any gene: 6. The whole variable domain, filled in from reference TRBV5-6 and TRBJ2-1, reads DAGVTQSPTHLIKTRGQQVTLRCSPKSGHDTVSWYQQALGQGPQFIFQYYEEEERQRGNFPDRFSGHQFPNYSSELNVNALLLGDSALYLCASSWLTSGPYNEQFFGPGTRLTVL.

This chain links TRBV11-3 with TRBJ1-1, with D uncertain. In germline, CDR1 is SGHNT, CDR2 YENEEA. CDR3 length: 13 amino acids. Between the trimmed V and J ends, which lost 6 bases and 6 bases, there was a span of 14 bases. The chain's CDR3 is CASSPPGWSEAFF. CDR3 sequence (DNA): TGTGCCAGCAGTCCCCCTGGATGGTCTGAAGCTTTCTTT. The entire variable domain, with the rest obtained from reference TRBV11-3 and TRBJ1-1, is as follows: EAGVVQSPRYKIIEKKQPVAFWCNPISGHNTLYWYLQNLGQGPELLIRYENEEAVDDSQLPKDRFSAERLKGVDSTLKIQPAELGDSAVYLCASSPPGWSEAFFGQGTRLTVV.

This clonotype was seen a few times. V usage is TRBV4-1 and J usage is TRBJ2-2; D unresolved. Germline V gene lookup returns CDR1 MGHRA and CDR2 YSYEKL. V was cut by 3 bases and J by 3 bases, with 11 bases left in between. The CDR3 spans 15 residues. DNA for the CDR3: TGCGCCAGCAGCCAGGTCCGGGCCTACACCGGGGAGCTGTTTTTT. Its protein product is CASSQVRAYTGELFF.

This clonotype has more than one count but fewer than ten. The chain is built from TRBV7-2 and TRBJ1-6, with D perhaps TRBD1 (6 bases). The germline V gene encodes CDR1 SGHTA and CDR2 FQGNSA. The V end was cut by 5 bases, the J end by 13 bases, with 24 bases between. The CDR3 consists of 16 residues. CDR3 nucleotides: TGTGCCAGCAGCGATAGGGTGGGGGGGCCCTTCAATCCCCTCCACTTT. As protein: CASSDRVGGPFNPLHF.

In its sample, this clonotype was seen many times. The V gene is TRBV20-1, the J gene TRBJ2-7; 7 nucleotides agree with TRBD1. V lost 1 base and J lost 0; bases outside the gene matches: 9. The CDR3 has 16 amino acids. Looked up from germline, CDR1 is DFQATT and CDR2 is SNEGSKA (reference sequence). CDR3: CSARGFDRETSYEQYF. The CDR3 DNA sequence: TGCAGTGCTAGAGGATTTGACAGGGAAACCTCCTACGAGCAGTACTTC.

This chain links TRBV12-3 or TRBV12-4 with TRBJ1-1; a weak D match, TRBD1 (6 bases). The V end lost 4 bases, the J end lost 8 bases, and 8 bases lay between the germline ends. CDR3 length: 11 amino acids. The CDR3 loop reads CASSYGQEAFF. CDR3 coding DNA: TGTGCCAGCAGTTACGGACAGGAAGCTTTCTTT.

This clonotype appeared many times. The chain links TRBV12-3 or TRBV12-4 to TRBJ1-4, with D possibly TRBD1 on 5 matching bases. With 5 bases removed from V and 9 bases from J, the gap between germline ends came to 13 bases. The CDR3 is 13 residues long. CDR3 in amino acids: CASSESGRQKLFF. The DNA for the CDR3 is TGTGCCAGCAGTGAATCGGGACGTCAAAAACTGTTTTTT.

This clonotype was detected many times. V is TRBV5-4 and J is TRBJ2-3; TRBD2 is a possible D gene (5 bases). Trimming shortened V by 3 bases and J by 2 bases, and 16 bases separated the two germline ends. CDR1 and CDR2 (germline): SGHNT, YYREEE (reference sequence). The CDR3 covers 16 residues. CDR3 sequence reads: CASSSEGLRPTDTQYF. The CDR3 DNA reads TGTGCCAGCAGCTCGGAAGGACTCCGACCCACAGATACGCAGTATTTT.

This clonotype was recorded many times. The chain has TRBV12-3 or TRBV12-4 and TRBJ1-5, with 11 bases identical to TRBD1. The CDR3 consists of 16 residues. After removal of 5 bases from V and 4 bases from J, the junction contained 7 bases not matched to a gene. The CDR3 protein is CASSEGQGARNQPQHF. The CDR3, as DNA: TGTGCCAGCAGTGAAGGACAGGGGGCGCGGAATCAGCCCCAGCATTTT.

This clonotype was found many times. The chain couples TRBV10-2 to TRBJ2-7, with TRBD2 as a possible D gene (5 bases). The V gene lost 7 bases and the J gene lost 3 bases, with 19 bases spanning the gap. This CDR3 is 15 amino acids long. Germline CDR1 is WSHSY and CDR2 is SAAADI. CDR3 protein: CASTPSEGWGYEQYF. The CDR3 bases are TGCGCCAGCACCCCGAGCGAGGGTTGGGGCTACGAGCAGTACTTC.

In this sample, this clonotype turned up many times. The rearrangement joins TRBV20-1 to TRBJ2-5, with 7 bases matching TRBD2. The CDR3 covers 15 residues. The germline V gene has CDR1 DFQATT and CDR2 SNEGSKA (reference sequence). Trimming cost V 6 bases and J 6 bases; bases outside gene matches: 16. The CDR3 DNA sequence: TGCAGTGCCCCTGATACCCCGGGAGGCGGAAAGACCCAGTACTTC. This translates into CSAPDTPGGGKTQYF.